This note documents a single TCR beta chain sequence. The assay was immunoSEQ multiplex PCR, and TCRdb's table has in-frame clones only and misses some. The sample holds 120,000 or so clones, about 80% seen once. The data stem from a study of identifying expanded T cells in peripheral blood. CDR1 SGHDT and CDR2 YYEEEE come from the germline V gene. The CDR3 has 13 amino acids. Trimming stripped 1 base from V and 3 bases from J, with 7 bases between. The clonotype originates from a person aged 18-70 years in good health. The rearrangement joins TRBV5-6 to TRBJ2-5; maybe TRBD2 (6 bases). The sequenced sample consisted of blood. The chain's CDR3 is CASSLSGEETQYF. In DNA form, the CDR3 reads TGTGCCAGCAGCTTGTCGGGGGAAGAGACCCAGTACTTC.